The rows below give T cell receptor beta chains drawn from one sample of a study of control samples from healthy donors and cancer patients. Only in-frame clones appear in the TCRdb table, and some are missing; sequencing was by immunoSEQ multiplex PCR. The sample gives about 18,000 clones, approximately 86% of which show up once; around 10% is in the top ten. Sequenced: PBMCs. The receptors here all came from a woman aged 70-85 years with colorectal cancer. Each CDR3 is given with its conserved first and last residue. The order of the fields is V gene, D gene, J gene, clone size, CDR3 protein, CDR3 DNA. D genes are given only for firm matches. Clone size is shown for a subset of rows, as once, few, many or a class of expanded clone.

TRBV7-9	TRBD2	TRBJ2-7	-	CASSLVSWTSGGEQYF	TGTGCCAGCAGCTTAGTTTCGTGGACTAGCGGAGGCGAGCAGTACTTC
TRBV5-1	-	TRBJ2-5	-	CASSPRGGPPTRETQYF	TGCGCCAGCAGCCCCCGTGGGGGACCCCCGACACGAGAGACCCAGTACTTC
TRBV24-1	TRBD2	TRBJ2-1	-	CATSDAAGGQNEQFF	TGTGCCACCAGTGATGCGGCGGGGGGGCAGAATGAGCAGTTCTTC
TRBV6-2/TRBV6-3	-	TRBJ2-7	-	CASSFSSNYEQYF	TGTGCCAGCAGTTTCTCCAGCAACTACGAGCAGTACTTC
TRBV11-2	-	TRBJ2-2	-	CASSLVDLGELFF	TGTGCCAGCAGCTTAGTAGACCTCGGGGAGCTGTTTTTT
TRBV18	-	TRBJ1-1	-	CASSRVTVFLGEAFF	TGTGCCAGCTCACGCGTGACAGTTTTCCTCGGTGAAGCTTTCTTT
TRBV5-1	-	TRBJ1-1	-	CASSLGAGRTNTEAFF	TGCGCCAGCAGCTTGGGTGCGGGGAGGACCAACACTGAAGCTTTCTTT
TRBV5-1	-	TRBJ1-4	-	CASSLAGRLRDEKLFF	TGCGCCAGCAGCTTGGCGGGTCGGTTGCGAGATGAAAAACTGTTTTTT
TRBV12-3/TRBV12-4	-	TRBJ2-7	once	CASSFPLSEQYF	TGTGCCAGCAGTTTCCCCCTTAGCGAGCAGTACTTC
TRBV12-3/TRBV12-4	-	TRBJ2-2	-	CASRAGNTGELFF	TGTGCCAGCAGGGCGGGGAACACCGGGGAGCTGTTTTTT
TRBV6-1	-	TRBJ2-3	few	CASSEAGASDTQYF	TGTGCCAGCAGTGAAGCGGGGGCGTCAGATACGCAGTATTTT
TRBV27	-	TRBJ2-7	-	CASSPQNGYEQYF	TGTGCCAGCAGTCCTCAGAACGGTTACGAGCAGTACTTC
TRBV19	-	TRBJ1-6	-	CASSIDITSPLHF	TGTGCCAGTAGTATAGACATTACATCACCCCTCCACTTT
TRBV12-3/TRBV12-4	TRBD2	TRBJ2-3	-	CASSPPGLGAQYF	TGTGCCAGCAGTCCTCCGGGACTAGGAGCGCAGTATTTT
TRBV7-2	-	TRBJ1-2	few	CASSSLYGYTF	TGTGCCAGCAGCTCCCTATATGGCTACACCTTC
TRBV4-3	TRBD1	TRBJ1-2	-	CASSPHDRGTKGYTF	TGCGCCAGCAGCCCCCACGACAGGGGGACTAAGGGCTACACCTTC
TRBV7-2	-	TRBJ1-2	-	CASNSGYGYTF	TGTGCCAGCAATTCCGGCTATGGCTACACCTTC
TRBV30	TRBD2	TRBJ2-1	-	CAWRGGRRREGSYNEQFF	TGTGCCTGGAGGGGGGGCCGGCGGCGGGAGGGCTCCTACAATGAGCAGTTCTTC
TRBV7-8	-	TRBJ1-5	-	CASSLSLRGDQPQHF	TGTGCCAGCAGCTTATCTCTCAGAGGCGATCAGCCCCAGCATTTT
TRBV29-1	TRBD1	TRBJ1-3	-	CSVGTDGNTIYF	TGCAGCGTCGGGACAGATGGGAACACCATATATTTT
TRBV7-9	-	TRBJ2-4	once	CASRPSGPSGNIQYF	TGTGCCAGCAGACCCAGCGGTCCCTCCGGAAACATTCAGTACTTC
TRBV5-1	-	TRBJ2-5	-	CASRWAGVQETQYF	TGCGCCAGCCGCTGGGCAGGGGTCCAAGAGACCCAGTACTTC
TRBV29-1	TRBD2	TRBJ2-1	-	CSVAGTTAYNEQFF	TGCAGCGTGGCCGGGACTACTGCCTACAATGAGCAGTTCTTC
TRBV18	TRBD2	TRBJ2-7	-	CASSPTSGIGEQYF	TGTGCCAGCTCACCAACTAGCGGGATTGGAGAGCAGTACTTC
TRBV27	-	TRBJ1-1	-	CASSLSIGRHTEAFF	TGTGCCAGCAGTTTATCGATTGGGAGGCACACTGAAGCTTTCTTT
TRBV3-1/TRBV3-2	-	TRBJ2-1	-	CASSLQGSGEQFF	TGTGCCAGCAGCCTGCAGGGGTCGGGTGAGCAGTTCTTC
TRBV7-7	-	TRBJ2-5	-	CASSLAGSVKETQYF	TGTGCCAGCAGCTTAGCGGGCAGTGTTAAAGAGACCCAGTACTTC
TRBV7-9	TRBD1	TRBJ1-2	-	CASSSDRGAGEANYGYTF	TGTGCCAGCAGCTCGGACAGGGGAGCGGGGGAAGCTAACTATGGCTACACCTTC
TRBV7-7	-	TRBJ2-2	-	CASSLVLTPNTGELFF	TGTGCTAGCAGCTTAGTTCTAACCCCGAACACCGGGGAGCTGTTTTTT
TRBV7-8	TRBD1	TRBJ1-2	-	CASSSRQGGNYGYTF	TGTGCCAGCAGCTCAAGACAGGGTGGGAACTATGGCTACACCTTC
TRBV10-3	-	TRBJ1-2	-	CAISTDYGYTF	TGTGCCATCTCGACGGACTATGGCTACACCTTC
TRBV19	TRBD1	TRBJ2-5	-	CASRSGGNAETQYF	TGTGCCAGTAGATCAGGGGGTAATGCGGAGACCCAGTACTTC
TRBV9	-	TRBJ2-1	few	CASSRSGNYNEQFF	TGTGCCAGCAGCCGCTCGGGGAATTACAATGAGCAGTTCTTC
TRBV2	-	TRBJ2-6	-	CASSKEGLSGANVLTF	TGTGCCAGCAGTAAAGAAGGGCTCTCTGGGGCCAACGTCCTGACTTTC
TRBV11-3	-	TRBJ2-1	-	CASRWGPSSYNEQFF	TGTGCCAGCAGATGGGGTCCAAGCTCCTACAATGAGCAGTTCTTC
TRBV4-1	TRBD1	TRBJ2-1	-	CASSRLPGQGSSYNEQFF	TGCGCCAGCAGCCGATTACCGGGACAGGGGTCTTCCTACAATGAGCAGTTCTTC
TRBV5-4	-	TRBJ1-1	-	CASSLRGAAAEAFF	TGTGCCAGCAGCTTGAGGGGGGCAGCGGCTGAAGCTTTCTTT
TRBV4-1	-	TRBJ1-2	few	CASSQEIHGPLGGYTF	TGCGCCAGCAGCCAAGAGATCCACGGCCCTTTAGGGGGCTACACCTTC
TRBV6-2/TRBV6-3	-	TRBJ2-3	-	CASSYSRRSTDTQYF	TGTGCCAGCAGTTACTCGCGGCGGAGCACAGATACGCAGTATTTT
TRBV29-1	TRBD1	TRBJ2-3	-	CSVQKRGQGADTQYF	TGCAGCGTCCAAAAGCGGGGACAGGGGGCAGATACGCAGTATTTT
TRBV4-3	-	TRBJ1-1	-	CASSQDGGGDTEAFF	TGCGCCAGCAGCCAAGATGGGGGGGGAGACACTGAAGCTTTCTTT
TRBV18	-	TRBJ2-1	once	CASSVQTSSYEQFF	TGTGCCAGCTCAGTCCAGACTAGTAGCTATGAGCAGTTCTTC
TRBV11-3	TRBD1	TRBJ2-2	-	CASSLGTGDTGELFF	TGTGCCAGCAGCTTAGGGACAGGGGACACCGGGGAGCTGTTTTTT
TRBV7-2	-	TRBJ2-5	-	CASSSGRRETQYF	TGTGCCAGCAGCTCCGGACGCCGAGAGACCCAGTACTTC
TRBV5-1	TRBD2	TRBJ2-5	-	CASSLDGSGGVETQYF	TGCGCCAGCAGCTTGGATGGTAGCGGGGGGGTGGAGACCCAGTACTTC
TRBV14	-	TRBJ2-3	once	CASSQSRISSDTQYF	TGTGCCAGCAGCCAATCTCGAATAAGTTCAGATACGCAGTATTTT
TRBV7-2	TRBD2	TRBJ2-1	-	CASSLVGGGAEQFF	TGTGCCAGCAGCTTAGTCGGCGGGGGGGCAGAGCAGTTCTTC
TRBV6-2/TRBV6-3	-	TRBJ1-2	few	CASSLKGNYGYTF	TGTGCCAGCAGTCTGAAGGGTAACTATGGCTACACCTTC
TRBV11-3	TRBD1	TRBJ1-2	-	CASSVGQGVINYGYTF	TGTGCCAGCAGCGTTGGACAGGGGGTTATAAACTATGGCTACACCTTC
TRBV5-1	-	TRBJ1-2	-	CASSAGEGGGYTF	TGCGCCAGCAGCGCAGGGGAAGGAGGGGGCTACACCTTC
TRBV15	-	TRBJ1-1	once	CATGDRRNTEAFF	TGTGCCACCGGTGACAGACGGAACACTGAAGCTTTCTTT